The clone carrying this TCR beta chain was picked up a small number of times. Per germline, CDR1 LGHNA and CDR2 YSLEER. There are 15 residues in the CDR3. The junction had 7 bases not matched to a gene; V was cut back by 4 bases and J by 4 bases. In TCRdb, the PCR reads were re-called with MiXCR into one record per CDR3 protein. The repertoire consists of 460,000 or so distinct CDR3 sequences, with over 20% occurring once and the leading ten covering approximately 0.84%. This record belongs to a study of molecular identifiers for immune sequencing clone quantification. The TCR was taken from a human donor in good health. Some libraries in this study had Jurkat cell RNA spiked in. The source material was naive CD8+ T cells from blood, with Jurkat cell RNA spiked in. Sample subset: FACS-sorted CD8+CD4-CCR7+CD45RA+ naive T cells. V usage is TRBV4-3 and J usage is TRBJ1-1; 9 bases are shared with TRBD1. Written as DNA, the CDR3 is TGCGCCAGCAGCCGGTACGGACAGGGGATCACTGAAGCTTTCTTT. Translated: CASSRYGQGITEAFF.